This TCR beta chain is from a study of cytomegalovirus exposure and HLA in healthy donors. Across the whole study: As released early, the data held around 80 million unique TCRs from HLA-typed donors.

Study conclusions and caveats: Earlier findings revealed that most TCR beta V segments proved productive either about 87% or about 30% of the time. Accurate prediction of HLA-A and HLA-B alleles (for most subjects) was reportedly achieved from TCR beta sequences.

CDR3 length: 14 amino acids. Germline lookup yields CDR1 SGHDT and CDR2 YYEEEE. PCR involved 60 Vbeta and 13 Jbeta primers. In the study's own analysis: A follow-up analysis tallied some 80 million unique TCR beta chains, roughly 11 million shared. Repertoires were generated with immunoSEQ multiplex PCR, while TCRdb's copy carries only in-frame clones and drops some. V and J calls and clone size come straight from that table; D and trimming were deduced from the DNA. The repertoire holds some 160,000 clones, with roughly 80% as singletons. Remarks on this clone: Its antigen is unknown. The junction differs from germline at one of its ends, possibly a read error.

Sequenced input: PBMCs. The sequence was obtained from a man aged 50 to 60 in good health and CMV-seropositive. This chain uses TRBV5-6 with TRBJ2-7, with 7 nucleotides matching TRBD1. CDR3 protein: CASRKRTGPLPRDF. The CDR3 nucleotides read TGTGCCAGCCGAAAAAGGACAGGACCTCTACCCCGGGACTTC. Looking up the rest from reference TRBV5-6 and TRBJ2-7 gives the full variable domain: DAGVTQSPTHLIKTRGQQVTLRCSPKSGHDTVSWYQQALGQGPQFIFQYYEEEERQRGNFPDRFSGHQFPNYSSELNVNALLLGDSALYLCASRKRTGPLPRDFGPGTRLTVT.